The T cell receptor beta chain described here comes from a study of CD8 T cells in ankylosing spondylitis. Findings of the study overall: Clones linked to disease, bearing a CD8+ phenotype, were relatively rare in peripheral blood. Among TCR beta sequences, a motif of eight highly homologous variants appeared characteristic of ankylosing spondylitis blood. Researchers reportedly found disease-linked clones significantly enriched in matched ankylosing spondylitis synovial fluid. Several of the motif variants were reported before in synovial fluid and blood from reactive arthritis.

Preparation of TCR beta libraries was done by quantitative 5'-RACE with molecular barcodes. TCRdb called the 5' RACE reads again in MiXCR, with one record for every CDR3 protein. Here the sample spans hundreds of thousands of distinct CDR3 sequences, 25% to 30% being singletons. Trimming pared 3 bases from V and 7 bases from J, leaving 9 bases between. Per the germline V gene, CDR1 is SGHTA and CDR2 is FQGNSA. CDR3 length: 12 residues. With respect to this clonotype: Its target is not known.

The V gene is TRBV7-2, the J gene TRBJ1-2; D is uncertain. The specimen sequenced was blood, either unsorted or a sorted T cell fraction (not recorded which). The sequence was obtained from a male donor with ankylosing spondylitis. CDR3 coding DNA: TGTGCCAGCAGCTTCCTTTTACCTGGCTACACCTTC. Its protein is CASSFLLPGYTF. The whole variable domain, filled in from reference TRBV7-2 and TRBJ1-2, reads GAGVSQSPSNKVTEKGKDVELRCDPISGHTALYWYRQSLGQGLEFLIYFQGNSAPDKSGLPSDRFSAERTGGSVSTLTIQRTQQEDSAVYLCASSFLLPGYTFGSGTRLTVV.